In its sample, the clone carrying this T cell receptor (beta chain) was seen once. This sample is drawn from a study of blood T cell repertoires in COVID-19. Turning to the study itself: In each case, the material was cDNA or gDNA derived from T cells, B-cell-depleted T cells, or PBMCs.

Original analysis: Reference gene primer amplification gave nucleated cell count estimates. Libraries were prepared by immunoSEQ multiplex PCR; TCRdb keeps only in-frame clonotypes and omits some of them. The DNA was the basis for D and trimming; V, J and clone size are from that table. Of 200,000 to 250,000 clones in the sample, about three quarters are singletons; the top ten hold less than 7%. This CDR3 is built from 15 residues. Sample: peripheral blood. This clonotype was sampled from a woman between 65 and 79 years old with acute or convalescent COVID-19. V usage is TRBV21-1 and J usage is TRBJ2-7; the D segment call TRBD2 is taken from the table without a DNA check. TRBV21-1 is designated a pseudogene. The CDR3 sequence: CASSKGSGERDEQYF. In nucleotides, the CDR3 is TGTGCCAGCAGCAAAGGCTCCGGGGAAAGGGACGAGCAGTACTTC.